The entry below describes one T cell receptor beta chain. Its antigen is currently unknown. Relative to the germline gene, one junction end is altered; a read error may explain this. The CDR3 loop spans 14 amino acids. CDR1 is MNHEY and CDR2 is SVGAGI in the germline V gene. This sample stems from a study of T cell repertoires in cytomegalovirus infection. TCRdb recomputed calls from the reads with MiXCR, one row per CDR3 protein. The data hold around 570,000 distinct CDR3 sequences, with roughly 42% observed a single time. The receptor comes from a human donor in good health (CMV status not recorded). Some clones in this sample may be carry-over from other donors' samples. The chain links TRBV6-5 to TRBJ1-5, with no clear D. Specimen: cultured PBMCs, collected from culture after CMV antigen stimulation. The CDR3: CASSNSGAFQPQHF. In DNA form, the CDR3 reads TGTGCCAGCAGTAACTCGGGTGCGTTTCAGCCCCAGCATTTT.